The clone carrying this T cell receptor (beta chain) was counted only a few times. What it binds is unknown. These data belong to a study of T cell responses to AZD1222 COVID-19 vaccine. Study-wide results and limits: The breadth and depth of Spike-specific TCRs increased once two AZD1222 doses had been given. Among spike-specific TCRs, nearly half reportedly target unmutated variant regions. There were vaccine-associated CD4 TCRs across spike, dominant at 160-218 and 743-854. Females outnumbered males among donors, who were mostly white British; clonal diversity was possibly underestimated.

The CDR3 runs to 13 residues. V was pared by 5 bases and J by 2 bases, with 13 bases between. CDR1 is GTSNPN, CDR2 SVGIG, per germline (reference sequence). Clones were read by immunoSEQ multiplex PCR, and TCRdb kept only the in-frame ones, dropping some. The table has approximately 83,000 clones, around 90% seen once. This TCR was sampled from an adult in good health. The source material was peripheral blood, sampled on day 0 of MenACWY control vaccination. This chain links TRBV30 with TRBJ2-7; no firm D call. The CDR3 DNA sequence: TGTGCCTGGGCTGTTGGGGTAACCTACGAGCAGTACTTC. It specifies CAWAVGVTYEQYF.